This T cell receptor (beta chain) was sequenced in a study of CD8+ T cells in alopecia areata. Study background: Patients in the treated group were given tofacitinib by mouth, 5 to 10 mg twice a day.

The sequencing template was cDNA reverse transcribed from extracted RNA. Only in-frame clones appear in the TCRdb table, and some are missing; sequencing was by immunoSEQ multiplex PCR. The sample yields a few hundred thousand clones, roughly two thirds seen once. Germline CDR1 is SEHNR and CDR2 is FQNEAQ (reference sequence). The V and J ends lost 5 bases and 8 bases respectively, with 16 bases between them. The CDR3 length is 14 residues. Specimens obtained from alopecia areata patients comprised lesional scalp punch biopsies and peripheral blood. It was from PBMCs that CD4+ and CD8+ T cells were sorted.

The TCR originated in a human donor with alopecia areata. The sequencing used CD4+ T cells sorted from blood, collected at week 0. The chain is built from TRBV7-9 and TRBJ2-1; weak D call: TRBD1 (5 bases). This chain's CDR3 is CASSQNLQGDEQFF. The CDR3 bases are TGTGCCAGCAGCCAAAACCTTCAGGGTGATGAGCAGTTCTTC.